This section outlines one T cell receptor beta chain sequence together with its context. The specificity of this receptor is unknown. No much larger clonotype is one base removed from it; base qualities were not supplied. Libraries were built with RACE. Data came from a NextSeq 500. During library preparation, unique molecular identifiers were attached to individual cDNA molecules so that TCRs could be counted quantitatively and reproducibly. Both TCR alpha and TCR beta chains were sequenced from each blood RNA sample. On the study's bioinformatics: The median number of TCRs per sample was around 96,000, ranging from roughly 20,000 to 700,000. The Decombinator software suite was used to annotate the V, J and CDR3 of the TCR reads. To make PS versus PT1 abundance plots, every sample was subsampled to the same number of TCRs (28,000). TCRs were defined as expanded if absent before sensitization and observed at least eight times at the 2-week time point. TCRdb's own reprocessing of the public reads used fastp at Q25 and MiXCR and kept productive beta chains. Each entry merges the rows of one CDR3 protein and shows their most common DNA and genes. TCRdb assigned the V and J calls; the authors' analysis was not used. The sample table lists approximately 260,000 distinct CDR3 sequences, around 9.3% of them with a count of one. Under 2.5% of the sample rests with the top ten.

Taken from the germline V gene (reference sequence), the CDR1 and CDR2 loops are MNHEY and SMNVEV. The CDR3 sequence holds 16 residues, the cysteine and phenylalanine included. CDR3 DNA is the only sequence kept; it has 48 bases, read in frame from the first base. Trimming at the junction amounts to 5 bases on V and 4 bases on J, and the germline ends lie 20 bases apart. This entry belongs to a study of human T cells and chemical hapten exposure (dated by TCRdb to the early 2020s). About the investigation overall: For sensitization, 2% DPC in acetone was applied to a roughly 2 cm by roughly 2 cm area of upper inner arm skin. Throughout the roughly 26-week study period, patients were also given weekly therapeutic DPC doses on the scalp. Patch testing was done on the upper back using Finn chambers containing 0.01% DPC, and results were scored after 6 days according to International Contact Dermatitis Research Group standards. Most of the patients in the cohort were female, and the cohort covered alopecia areata with under or over 50% scalp involvement, alopecia totalis and alopecia universalis. Libraries were pooled for sequencing, and per-sample TCR yields varied mainly because of small differences in library volumes within the pool. This study followed changes in the peripheral blood TCR repertoire in vivo during primary and secondary sensitization of alopecia patients to the hapten diphenylcyclopropenone (DPC). Patient blood was sampled pre-sensitization (week 0) and at 2, 6 and about 24 weeks after DPC sensitization. About 30 alopecia patients provided blood for TCR sequencing at one to four time points (pre-sensitization, 2, 6 and 24 weeks).

General findings and caveats noted by the study authors: Because all patients had alopecia, a presumed autoimmune disease, the immune response of the patients might differ from that of healthy individuals. After repeated subsampling, changes were observed in the strength of the expansion versus patch-test correlation and in the threshold at which the correlation became significant. A positive correlation was found between the number of PT1 expanded TCRs and patch test score, with significance reached at thresholds 8, 16 and 32 but not 4. The number of TCRs above 1 in 1000 frequency did not change with DPC sensitization; there was no evidence of global repertoire structure alterations. Expanded TCRs formed significantly more large CDR3 similarity clusters than pre-sensitization or healthy control sets, consistent with antigen-driven responses.

This specimen's time point label, per the study, means: pre-sensitization, week 0. Per the publication, the treatment or condition label means: therapeutic diphenylcyclopropenone sensitization with weekly scalp DPC. Blood at each patch-test visit was drawn before the patch test was applied. To be eligible, patients had to be aged 18 to 70, diagnosed with alopecia and judged suitable for DPC therapy, while pregnant patients were excluded. Total RNA was extracted from unfractionated whole blood that had been collected in Tempus Blood RNA tubes. The rearranged segments are TRBV27 and TRBJ1-2; TRBD1 is possibly the D segment (5 matching bases). The sequence came from a woman between 40 and 55 years old with alopecia areata. Some clones in this sample may be carry-over from other donors' samples. Source: whole blood, taken in connection with sensitization to the hapten diphenylcyclopropenone (DPC). The CDR3 has the sequence CASSPGTPGTFYGYTF. At the DNA level, the sequence is TGTGCCAGCAGTCCGGGGACTCCCGGTACCTTCTATGGCTACACCTTC.